What follows are 19 T cell receptor beta chains derived from one specimen sequenced in a study of response to subunit inactivated influenza vaccine. TCRdb reprocessed the RT-PCR reads via MiXCR and lists one record per CDR3 protein. This sample carries hundreds of thousands of distinct CDR3 sequences, approximately 12% of them seen once, and the ten largest clones take about 9.4%. The sequenced sample was PBMCs from blood, obtained on the day of vaccination. These TCRs come from a man aged 45-60 years who received an inactivated influenza vaccine.

The DNA for the CDR3 is TGTGCCCAACGTGGGGGGCCGACAGATACGCAGTATTTT. Translating it yields CAQRGGPTDTQYF. The rearrangement links TRBV7-9 to TRBJ2-3, with D perhaps given as TRBD1 or TRBD2 (6 bases each). The germline V gene has CDR1 SEHNR and CDR2 FQNEAQ (reference sequence). V lost 11 bases to trimming and J lost 3 bases, with 15 bases between them. The CDR3 is 13 amino acids.

This clonotype turned up a few times. The DNA of the CDR3 is TGCAGTGCTAGCCCGCCTAGCGGTTCCAGCTCCTACGAGCAGTACTTC. It yields the protein CSASPPSGSSSYEQYF. The rearrangement uses TRBV20-1 and TRBJ2-7; 7 bases are shared with TRBD2. The germline gives CDR1 DFQATT, CDR2 SNEGSKA (reference sequence). The CDR3 length is 16 residues. V gave up 3 bases and J gave up 0 bases; unmatched junction bases: 11.

Of note for this clonotype: Since a much larger clone is just one base distant, this may be a read error. The gene calls are TRBV12-3 or TRBV12-4 and TRBJ2-7, with D hard to call. The CDR3 is 13 amino acids. The CDR3 sequence: CASAVRRTYERYF. CDR3 bases: TGTGCCAGCGCGGTGAGGCGGACCTACGAGCGGTACTTC.

This clonotype was seen a few times. This chain links TRBV20-1 with TRBJ2-3; TRBD2 matches 10 bases. The length of the CDR3 is 14 residues. V was pared by 2 bases and J by 2 bases, with 1 base of the junction left unmatched. Looked up from germline, CDR1 is DFQATT and CDR2 is SNEGSKA (reference sequence). CDR3 coding DNA: TGCAGTGCTAGACTAGCGGGGGTCACAGATACGCAGTATTTT. Translation: CSARLAGVTDTQYF.

CDR3 sequence (DNA): TGTGCCAGCTCCCCGTTTGCTGGGGAAAACATTCAGTACTTC. Protein sequence: CASSPFAGENIQYF. The chain recombines TRBV18 with TRBJ2-4; D ambiguous. The germline V and J ends were trimmed by 6 bases and 5 bases, with 14 bases remaining between them. Per germline, CDR1 KGHSH and CDR2 LQKENI. The CDR3 is 14 residues long.

There are a few counts of this clonotype. The V and J genes are TRBV18 and TRBJ2-3, with D hard to call. The CDR3 is 16 residues long. Trimming shortened V by 3 bases and J by 3 bases, and 16 bases separated the two germline ends. Germline V CDR1 and CDR2: KGHSH, LQKENI. CDR3 coding DNA: TGTGCCAGCTCACCCCGAGAGACAATTTCGACAGATACGCAGTATTTT. The encoded protein is CASSPRETISTDTQYF.

This clonotype was picked up a small number of times. Compared with germline, one end of the junction differs, possibly owing to a read error. The CDR3 loop is CASSLAARSGEQFF. The CDR3 DNA reads TGTGCCAGCAGCCTAGCGGCACGCTCGGGTGAGCAGTTCTTC. The chain employs TRBV7-9 and TRBJ2-1, with 7 bases identical to TRBD2. The germline gives CDR1 SEHNR, CDR2 FQNEAQ (reference sequence). The CDR3 consists of 14 residues. The entire variable domain, with the rest obtained from reference TRBV7-9 and TRBJ2-1, is as follows: DTGVSQNPRHKITKRGQNVTFRCDPISEHNRLYWYRQTLGQGPEFLTYFQNEAQLEKSRLLSDRFSAERPKGSFSTLEIQRTEQGDSAMYLCASSLAARSGEQFFGPGTRLTVL.

This clonotype has a handful of counts. The rearrangement joins TRBV6-4 to TRBJ1-1; D call uncertain. Trimming cost V 6 bases and J 10 bases, with 15 bases left between them. The CDR3 is 12 amino acids. Germline-derived CDR1 and CDR2 are MRHNA and SNTAGT. The CDR3 spells CASSYRAKGAFF. Here the CDR3 DNA reads TGTGCCAGCAGCTACCGGGCCAAGGGAGCTTTCTTT.

V gene TRBV20-1 combines with J gene TRBJ2-5, with D perhaps TRBD2 (6 bases). The V end was cut by 0 bases, the J end by 1 base, with 9 bases between. The CDR3 has 14 amino acids. Germline CDR1 and CDR2: DFQATT and SNEGSKA (reference sequence). Written as DNA, the CDR3 is TGCAGTGCTAGAGAATGGACTATCCAAGAGACCCAGTACTTC. Translated, it gives CSAREWTIQETQYF.

The chain carries TRBV5-1 and TRBJ2-5; 9 bases agree with TRBD2. V gave up 2 bases and J gave up 3 bases; unmatched junction bases: 5. The CDR3 contains 15 residues. Per germline, CDR1 SGHRS and CDR2 YFSETQ. This CDR3 reads CASSFSGGPKETQYF. CDR3 bases: TGCGCCAGCAGCTTTAGCGGGGGCCCCAAAGAGACCCAGTACTTC.

The chain employs TRBV6-2 or TRBV6-3 and TRBJ2-7, with 10 bases aligning to TRBD1. This CDR3 has 16 residues. Germline CDR1 MNHEY, CDR2 SVGEGT. The J segment lost 6 bases and the V segment lost 5 bases, leaving 13 bases of the junction unmatched. For the CDR3, the DNA is TGTGCCAGCAGTGATGTACCCTTACGGGACAGGGGCGAGCAGTACTTC. This sequence encodes CASSDVPLRDRGEQYF.

This clonotype showed up many times. V and J are TRBV20-1 and TRBJ2-2; TRBD2 might be the D (5 bases). The CDR3 is 14 residues long. Trimming left V 5 bases short and J 6 bases short, with 16 bases between. CDR1 and CDR2 (germline): DFQATT, SNEGSKA (reference sequence). This CDR3 reads CSAPFWERAGELFF. CDR3 coding DNA: TGCAGTGCTCCGTTTTGGGAGAGGGCCGGGGAGCTGTTTTTT.

The rearrangement joins TRBV9 to TRBJ2-7; D unclear. Germline CDR1 and CDR2: SGDLS and YYNGEE. The CDR3 totals 14 residues. Trimming took off 4 bases at V and 2 bases at J, with 13 bases between the two ends. The CDR3: CASSPPHPAYEQYF. Written as DNA, the CDR3 is TGTGCCAGCAGCCCACCGCACCCAGCCTACGAGCAGTACTTC.

The chain joins TRBV12-3 or TRBV12-4 to TRBJ2-2, with D tentatively TRBD1 or TRBD2 (6 bases each). The CDR3 totals 16 residues. V lost 6 bases to trimming and J lost 6 bases, with 20 bases between them. DNA of the CDR3: TGTGCCAGCAGCCCAATGGGGGGCGCCGCGGCCGGGGAGCTGTTTTTT. Translated: CASSPMGGAAAGELFF.

V usage is TRBV20-1 and J usage is TRBJ1-2; D gene uncertain. CDR3 length: 14 amino acids. Trimming took 6 bases from V and 0 from J, leaving 14 bases between them. Germline CDR1 reads DFQATT; CDR2 reads SNEGSKA (reference sequence). The CDR3 nucleotides read TGCAGTGCGCGAAACAGAGACGCTAACTATGGCTACACCTTC. Protein sequence: CSARNRDANYGYTF.

This clonotype was observed a few times. The chain has TRBV12-3 or TRBV12-4 and TRBJ2-1, with 8 bases matching TRBD2. The junction had 13 bases not matched to a gene; V was cut back by 3 bases and J by 3 bases. This CDR3 spans 18 amino acids. In DNA form, the CDR3 reads TGTGCCAGCAGTTTTCTCGGGAGTAAGGCGGGAGGCTACAATGAGCAGTTCTTC. Translation gives CASSFLGSKAGGYNEQFF.

DNA for the CDR3: TGCAGTGCTAGAGGGGAAGTCTACGAGCAGTACTTC. Translating it yields CSARGEVYEQYF. The V call is TRBV20-1, the J call TRBJ2-7; no firm D call. Deletions cut 1 base from V and 3 bases from J, with 7 bases between. CDR1 and CDR2 (germline): DFQATT, SNEGSKA (reference sequence). The CDR3 is made up of 12 amino acids.

There are a few counts of this clonotype. The V and J genes are TRBV7-9 and TRBJ2-7; D remains ambiguous. CDR1 and CDR2 (germline): SEHNR, FQNEAQ (reference sequence). This CDR3 contains 14 residues. V lost 3 bases and J lost 0, with 9 bases in between. The CDR3 spells CASSFLPHSYEQYF. CDR3 nucleotides: TGTGCCAGCAGCTTTCTCCCCCACTCCTACGAGCAGTACTTC.

The table lists this clonotype with a few counts. V usage is TRBV20-1 and J usage is TRBJ2-3; D remains ambiguous. With 3 bases removed from V and 5 bases from J, the gap between germline ends came to 15 bases. CDR1 and CDR2 (germline): DFQATT, SNEGSKA (reference sequence). The CDR3 runs to 14 residues. In DNA, the CDR3 is TGCAGTGCTAGGGTGCTTAAGATTGGAGATACGCAGTATTTT. This sequence encodes CSARVLKIGDTQYF.